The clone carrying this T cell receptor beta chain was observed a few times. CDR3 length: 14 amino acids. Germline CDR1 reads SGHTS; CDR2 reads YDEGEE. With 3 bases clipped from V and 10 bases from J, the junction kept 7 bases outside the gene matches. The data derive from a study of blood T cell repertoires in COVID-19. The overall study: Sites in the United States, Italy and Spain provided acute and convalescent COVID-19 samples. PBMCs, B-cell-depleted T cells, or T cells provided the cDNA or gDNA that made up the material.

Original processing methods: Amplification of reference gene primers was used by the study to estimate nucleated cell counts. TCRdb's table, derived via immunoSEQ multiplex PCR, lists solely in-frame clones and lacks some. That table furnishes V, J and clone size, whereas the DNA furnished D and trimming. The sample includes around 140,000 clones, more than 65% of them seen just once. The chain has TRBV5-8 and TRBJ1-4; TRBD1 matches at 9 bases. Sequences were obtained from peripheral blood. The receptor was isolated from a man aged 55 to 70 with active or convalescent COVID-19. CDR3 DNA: TGTGCCAGCAGCTCCGCGGGACAGGGAGGAAAACTGTTTTTT. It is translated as CASSSAGQGGKLFF.